One sample yielded the 17 T cell receptor beta chains listed below, sequenced in a study of regulatory T cells in long-lasting Graves disease. Time point in this sample: persistent/refractory GD, antithyroid drugs over 5 years with positive TRAb. The TCR library was prepared using RNA isolated from PBMCs. For TCR beta, libraries came from iRepertoire HTBI primers and Arm-PCR of CDR3 regions. TCRdb ran MiXCR on the multiplex PCR reads and lists one entry per CDR3 protein. The top ten clones hold around 13% of a sample with about 460,000 distinct CDR3 sequences, 22% of them seen once. Here the sequenced sample was peripheral blood mononuclear cells (PBMCs), taken when the disease was refractory, from a patient treated with antithyroid drugs. These receptors all come from a female donor with Graves disease.

This clonotype was picked up a small number of times. A junction boundary mismatches the germline segment, possibly from a read error. This sequence joins TRBV7-8 and TRBJ1-2; 7 nucleotides agree with TRBD1. This CDR3 region has 16 residues. Germline V gives CDR1 SGHVS, CDR2 FQNEAQ. The CDR3 DNA reads TGTGCCAGCAGCTTAGGGACAGGAGATTATAACTATGGCTGCACCTTC. It translates to CASSLGTGDYNYGCTF.

Of note for this clonotype: Given a much more abundant clone one base away, this may be a read error. CDR3 sequence reads: CASSPRRILQCFPGNNQPQHF. For the CDR3, the DNA is TGTGCCAGCAGCCCCCGACGGATTCTACAATGTTTCCCGGGCAACAATCAGCCCCAGCATTTT. The chain employs TRBV10-3 and TRBJ1-5; no reliable D call. The CDR3 is made up of 21 amino acids. Germline V gives CDR1 ENHRY, CDR2 SYGVKD. V lost 10 bases, J lost 3 bases, and 37 bases lay in between.

J is TRBJ1-1 and V is TRBV20-1; D unclear. This CDR3 is 12 amino acids long. With 3 bases removed from V and 4 bases from J, the gap between germline ends came to 9 bases. Germline CDR1 reads DFQATT; CDR2 reads SNEGSKA (reference sequence). The CDR3: CSASWVVTEAFF. In DNA form, the CDR3 reads TGCAGTGCTAGCTGGGTCGTCACTGAAGCTTTCTTT.

This clonotype has ten or more counts. The genes are TRBV11-2 and TRBJ2-7; 9 nucleotides match TRBD1. CDR1 and CDR2 from the germline V gene are SGHAT and FQNNGV. V was pared by 4 bases and J by 3 bases, with 7 bases of the junction left unmatched. CDR3 length: 15 amino acids. The CDR3 DNA is TGTGCCAGCAGCTCCGAACAGGGGGCGCGCTACGAGCAGTACTTC. It translates to CASSSEQGARYEQYF. The full variable domain, in which reference TRBV11-2 and TRBJ2-7 provide the parts outside the CDR3, is EAGVAQSPRYKIIEKRQSVAFWCNPISGHATLYWYQQILGQGPKLLIQFQNNGVVDDSQLPKDRFSAERLKGVDSTLKIQPAKLEDSAVYLCASSSEQGARYEQYFGPGTRLTVT.

The V gene is TRBV20-1, the J gene TRBJ2-5; 11 bases line up with TRBD1. Looked up from germline, CDR1 is DFQATT and CDR2 is SNEGSKA (reference sequence). J lost 5 bases, V lost 3 bases, and 8 bases had no gene match. CDR3 length: 15 residues. CDR3 in amino acids: CSASTDRGQAETQYF. CDR3 DNA sequence: TGCAGTGCTAGCACGGACAGGGGGCAAGCCGAGACCCAGTACTTC.

This clonotype has at least ten counts. The rearrangement joins TRBV7-3 to TRBJ2-4, with 7 nucleotides matching TRBD2. The CDR3 is 13 amino acids. Germline trimming cut 6 bases from V and 7 bases from J; bases unmatched to any gene: 6. CDR1 is SGHTA, CDR2 FQGTGA, per germline. CDR3 loop: CASSPQGGNIQYF. CDR3 bases: TGTGCCAGCAGTCCCCAGGGAGGGAACATTCAGTACTTC.

This clonotype has just a few counts. DNA of the CDR3: TGTGCCAGCAGTTTAGCAGAGGGAGAAGAGACCCAGTACTTC. Its translation is CASSLAEGEETQYF. V is TRBV12-3 or TRBV12-4 and J is TRBJ2-5; D perhaps matches TRBD2 (5 bases). The germline V and J ends were trimmed by 0 bases and 3 bases, with 8 bases remaining between them. This CDR3 has 14 amino acids.

A word on this clonotype: Possible read error: a much larger clone is one base away. The rearrangement links TRBV2 to TRBJ1-1, with 11 bases identical to TRBD1. V shed 7 bases and J 3 bases; nucleotides not matched to a gene: 4. This CDR3 has 14 residues. Germline loops: CDR1 SNHLY, CDR2 FYNNEI. CDR3 DNA sequence: TGTGCCAGCAAGGGGACAGGGGGGGACACTGAAGCTTTCTTT. It encodes CASKGTGGDTEAFF.

This clonotype was seen at least ten times. The chain recombines TRBV11-2 with TRBJ1-2; D unclear. Germline V gene data show CDR1 as SGHAT and CDR2 as FQNNGV. The CDR3 length is 14 residues. Trimming stripped 5 bases from V and 4 bases from J, with 14 bases between. This chain's CDR3 is CASSTPPGGYGYTF. CDR3 coding DNA: TGTGCCAGCAGCACCCCCCCCGGCGGCTATGGCTACACCTTC.

This clonotype has a count of ten or more. This sequence joins TRBV10-3 and TRBJ1-5; D remains ambiguous. CDR3 length: 14 residues. Germline V gene lookup returns CDR1 ENHRY and CDR2 SYGVKD. Deletions cut 2 bases from V and 7 bases from J, with 12 bases between. For the CDR3, the DNA is TGTGCCATCAGTGAGCGGGGTGGGGTGCAGCCCCAGCATTTT. It encodes CAISERGGVQPQHF.

This clonotype showed up just a few times. The chain combines TRBV13 with TRBJ2-7; 7 bases map to TRBD2. The ends lost 6 bases at V and 0 bases at J; junction bases unmatched: 5. The CDR3 spans 14 residues. From germline, CDR1 is PRHDT and CDR2 FYEKMQ (reference sequence). The CDR3 region is CASRAGVSSYEQYF. The DNA of the CDR3 is TGTGCCAGCAGGGCGGGGGTGAGCTCCTACGAGCAGTACTTC.

This clonotype was recorded at least ten times. The V call is TRBV28, the J call TRBJ1-1, with unresolved D. CDR1 and CDR2 from the germline V gene are MDHEN and SYDVKM. V was trimmed by 6 bases and J by 0 bases, leaving 8 bases between them. CDR3 length: 13 residues. The CDR3 loop is CASSIELNTEAFF. CDR3 DNA: TGTGCCAGCAGCATTGAGTTGAACACTGAAGCTTTCTTT.

This clonotype has just a few counts. The rearrangement joins TRBV15 to TRBJ2-7; a weak D match, TRBD2 (6 bases). In germline, CDR1 is LNHNV, CDR2 YYDKDF (reference sequence). The CDR3 is 18 residues long. V was clipped by 0 bases and J by 7 bases, with 25 bases between them. CDR3 sequence reads: CATSRERAPGRQRREQYF. DNA for the CDR3: TGTGCCACCAGCAGAGAAAGGGCCCCAGGGAGGCAGAGGAGGGAGCAGTACTTC.

A note on this clonotype: This probably arose from a read error, given a far larger clone one base away. The V call is TRBV28, the J call TRBJ1-2; 8 bases fit TRBD1. This CDR3 region has 13 residues. The junction had 9 bases not matched to a gene; V was cut back by 6 bases and J by 9 bases. Germline V gives CDR1 MDHEN, CDR2 SYDVKM. The CDR3, as DNA: TGTGCCAGCAGCTTAGGGACAGGTCACAGCTACACCTTC. Encoded protein: CASSLGTGHSYTF.

The chain joins TRBV6-5 to TRBJ1-1, with D possibly TRBD1 on 5 matching bases. Germline V gives CDR1 MNHEY, CDR2 SVGAGI. This CDR3 has 15 amino acids. V shed 1 base and J shed 2 bases, with 11 bases lying between them. CDR3 DNA sequence: TGTGCCAGCAGTTACTGGCCCAGGGCTAACACTGAAGCTTTCTTT. Amino acids: CASSYWPRANTEAFF.

At least ten counts were recorded for this clonotype. The chain has TRBV11-2 and TRBJ1-6, with D unclear. This CDR3 region has 16 residues. V was trimmed by 5 bases and J by 0 bases, leaving 11 bases between them. CDR1 is SGHAT and CDR2 is FQNNGV in the germline V gene. CDR3 nucleotide sequence: TGTGCCAGCAGCCGTCAGGCGGGCTCCTATAATTCACCCCTCCACTTT. This encodes CASSRQAGSYNSPLHF.

The sample holds many counts of this clonotype. This chain joins TRBV28 and TRBJ2-7, with TRBD2 matching 11 bases. The CDR3 sequence is 18 residues long. CDR1 and CDR2 from the germline V gene are MDHEN and SYDVKM. V lost 6 bases to trimming and J lost 0 bases; unmatched junction nucleotides: 13. The CDR3 DNA is TGTGCCAGCAGGGCTTTAGCGGGAGGGCCGATAAGCTCCTACGAGCAGTACTTC. This sequence encodes CASRALAGGPISSYEQYF.